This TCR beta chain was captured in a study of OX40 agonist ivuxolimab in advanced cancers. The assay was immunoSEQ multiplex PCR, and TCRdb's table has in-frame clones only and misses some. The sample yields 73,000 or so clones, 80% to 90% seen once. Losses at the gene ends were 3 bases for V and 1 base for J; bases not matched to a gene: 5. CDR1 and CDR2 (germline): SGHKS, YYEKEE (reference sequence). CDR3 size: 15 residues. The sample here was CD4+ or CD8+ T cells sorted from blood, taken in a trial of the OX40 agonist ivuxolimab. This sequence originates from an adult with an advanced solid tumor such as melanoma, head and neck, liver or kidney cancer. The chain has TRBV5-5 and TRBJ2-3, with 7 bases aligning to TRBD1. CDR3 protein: CASSSQDRGTDTQYF. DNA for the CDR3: TGTGCCAGCAGCTCCCAAGACAGGGGCACAGATACGCAGTATTTT.